This T cell receptor beta chain came from a study of response to subunit inactivated influenza vaccine. In TCRdb, the RT-PCR reads were re-called with MiXCR into one record per CDR3 protein. The table lists 200,000 to 300,000 distinct CDR3 sequences, over 9% of them singletons. A remark on this clonotype: Its antigen is unidentified.

Findings and limits, study-wide: The study's authors posited that every seasonal influenza vaccination enlists few new T cells.

With V trimmed by 6 bases and J by 0 bases, 11 bases remained unmatched. Germline CDR1 DFQATT, CDR2 SNEGSKA (reference sequence). This CDR3 spans 15 amino acids. The sample was non-naive T cells sorted from PBMCs, taken roughly 2 weeks before vaccination. The receptor was isolated from a man aged 45-60 years who received an inactivated influenza vaccine. This sequence joins TRBV20-1 and TRBJ2-7, with 7 bases lining up with TRBD1. The CDR3 loop is CSAITLQGRSYEQYF. Here the CDR3 DNA reads TGCAGTGCAATCACTTTACAGGGGCGCTCCTACGAGCAGTACTTC.